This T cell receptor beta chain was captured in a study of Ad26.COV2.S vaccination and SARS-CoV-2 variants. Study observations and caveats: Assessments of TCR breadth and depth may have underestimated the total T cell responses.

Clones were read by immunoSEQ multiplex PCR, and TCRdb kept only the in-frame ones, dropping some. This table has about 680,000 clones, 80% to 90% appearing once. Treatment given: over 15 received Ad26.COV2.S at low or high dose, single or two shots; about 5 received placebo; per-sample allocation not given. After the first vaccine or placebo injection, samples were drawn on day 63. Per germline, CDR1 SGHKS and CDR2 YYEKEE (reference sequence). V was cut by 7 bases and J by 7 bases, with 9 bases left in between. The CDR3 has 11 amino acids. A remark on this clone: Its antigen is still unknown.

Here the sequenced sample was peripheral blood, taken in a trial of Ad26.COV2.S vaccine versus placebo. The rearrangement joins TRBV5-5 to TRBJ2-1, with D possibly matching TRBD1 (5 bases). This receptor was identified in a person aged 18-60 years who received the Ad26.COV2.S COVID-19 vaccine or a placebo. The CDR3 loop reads CASETGNEQFF. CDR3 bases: TGTGCCAGCGAAACAGGTAATGAGCAGTTCTTC.